This passage covers 30 T cell receptor beta chains from one sample sequenced in a study of CD8 T cells in ankylosing spondylitis (dated by TCRdb to about 2017). Libraries were made using 5' RACE. Sequencer: Illumina HiSeq 2500. The raw public data were reprocessed by TCRdb itself: fastp quality trimming at Q25, MiXCR clonotype calling, in-frame beta chains only. A single entry per CDR3 protein holds the most common genes and DNA from its merged rows. The sample table shows about 260,000 distinct CDR3 sequences, and around 20% are seen once. The leading ten clones occupy about 8.2% of the sample. The sequenced sample consisted of blood, either unsorted or a sorted T cell fraction (not recorded which). The receptors shown here come from a male donor with ankylosing spondylitis or in good health (not recorded which).

This clonotype was detected only a few times. The chain couples TRBV6-1 to TRBJ1-1; D unclear. Trimming cost V 5 bases and J 7 bases, with 20 bases left between them. Germline CDR1 and CDR2: MNHNS and SASEGT. CDR3 length: 15 residues. CDR3 in amino acids: CASSPDGAGVLEAFF. The CDR3 region has the DNA TGTGCCAGCAGTCCAGACGGAGCTGGAGTCCTTGAAGCTTTCTTT.

V and J are TRBV5-1 and TRBJ2-2; 13 bases fit TRBD2. The junction had 5 bases not matched to a gene; V was cut back by 2 bases and J by 4 bases. This CDR3 is 17 amino acids long. Germline V CDR1 and CDR2: SGHRS, YFSETQ. CDR3 sequence reads: CASSLGLAGVSTGELFF. The CDR3, as DNA: TGCGCCAGCAGCTTAGGACTAGCGGGAGTCAGCACCGGGGAGCTGTTTTTT.

This rearrangement joins TRBV12-3 or TRBV12-4 to TRBJ2-3; D is ambiguous. The CDR3 has 11 residues. V dropped 4 bases and J dropped 7 bases, with 6 bases sitting between them. The DNA for the CDR3 is TGTGCCAGCAGTTCCATGAATACGCAGTATTTT. It codes for CASSSMNTQYF.

The J gene is TRBJ1-4, the V gene TRBV9; the D is unclear. Germline V lookup: CDR1 SGDLS, CDR2 YYNGEE. The length of the CDR3 is 14 residues. Deletions cut 6 bases from V and 6 bases from J, with 15 bases between. CDR3 residues: CASNPHGRDEKLFF. The DNA of the CDR3 is TGTGCCAGCAACCCCCACGGACGCGATGAAAAACTGTTTTTT.

Many counts were recorded for this clonotype. The V call is TRBV20-1, the J call TRBJ2-3; D is possibly TRBD1 or TRBD2 (5 bases each). This CDR3 has 15 amino acids. Germline V gene lookup returns CDR1 DFQATT and CDR2 SNEGSKA (reference sequence). Trimming took off 2 bases at V and 6 bases at J, with 18 bases between the two ends. Here the CDR3 DNA reads TGCAGTGCTAGAAGGGGAGCCACCAAAGTGGATACGCAGTATTTT. Its protein is CSARRGATKVDTQYF.

This clonotype has a handful of counts. V gene TRBV20-1 combines with J gene TRBJ2-1; tentatively, D is TRBD1 or TRBD2 (5 bases each). Germline CDR1 and CDR2: DFQATT and SNEGSKA (reference sequence). The germline V and J ends were trimmed by 3 bases and 1 base, with 10 bases remaining between them. The CDR3 length is 14 residues. CDR3 bases: TGCAGTGCTAGCCGGGACCAATCCTACAATGAGCAGTTCTTC. Translation: CSASRDQSYNEQFF.

This clonotype was counted a few times. The chain carries TRBV5-1 and TRBJ2-7; TRBD2 matches at 9 bases. Looked up from germline, CDR1 is SGHRS and CDR2 is YFSETQ. Unmatched junction bases numbered 4, after V lost 3 bases and J lost 3 bases. The CDR3 contains 14 residues. CDR3 region: CASSSTSGGYEQYV. The CDR3, as DNA: TGCGCCAGCAGCTCGACTAGCGGAGGCTACGAGCAGTACGTC.

The chain employs TRBV18 and TRBJ1-6, with 7 bases aligning to TRBD1. V gave up 5 bases and J gave up 8 bases; unmatched junction bases: 9. Germline CDR1 and CDR2: KGHSH and LQKENI. The CDR3 has 15 amino acids. In nucleotides, the CDR3 is TGTGCCAGCTCAGCCCGGGACAGTGGTGATTCACCCCTCCACTTT. Translation gives CASSARDSGDSPLHF. The complete variable domain, with remaining parts taken from reference TRBV18 and TRBJ1-6, reads NAGVMQNPRHLVRRRGQEARLRCSPMKGHSHVYWYRQLPEEGLKFMVYLQKENIIDESGMPKERFSAEFPKEGPSILRIQQVVRGDSAAYFCASSARDSGDSPLHFGNGTRLTVT.

This rearrangement joins TRBV29-1 to TRBJ1-5, with a weak D call TRBD1 (5 bases). Germline V gene sequence: CDR1 SQVTM, CDR2 ANQGSEA. The V and J ends lost 2 bases and 9 bases respectively, with 11 bases between them. There are 12 residues in the CDR3. CDR3 protein: CSVELGVGPQHF. The CDR3 bases are TGCAGCGTTGAACTGGGGGTAGGGCCCCAGCATTTT. The entire variable domain, with the rest obtained from reference TRBV29-1 and TRBJ1-5, is as follows: SAVISQKPSRDICQRGTSLTIQCQVDSQVTMMFWYRQQPGQSLTLIATANQGSEATYESGFVIDKFPISRPNLTFSTLTVSNMSPEDSSIYLCSVELGVGPQHFGDGTRLSIL.

This chain joins TRBV5-4 and TRBJ2-1; 7 bases line up with TRBD2. V was pared by 4 bases and J by 2 bases, with 9 bases of the junction left unmatched. CDR1 is SGHNT, CDR2 YYREEE, per germline (reference sequence). The CDR3 runs 16 residues. The CDR3 bases are TGTGCCAGCAGCCTTCCCTCGAGCGGGACCTACAATGAGCAGTTCTTC. The encoded protein is CASSLPSSGTYNEQFF.

This chain uses TRBV12-3 or TRBV12-4 with TRBJ1-6; D uncertain. Trimming removed 1 base from V and 6 bases from J, with 10 bases in between. The CDR3 sequence is 15 residues long. CDR3 sequence: CASSLGGAGNSPLHF. Here the CDR3 DNA reads TGTGCCAGCAGTTTAGGAGGCGCGGGTAATTCACCCCTCCACTTT.

For this clonotype: A much larger clone is a single base away; this may be a read error. The chain combines TRBV7-6 with TRBJ2-3; no reliable D call. CDR1 and CDR2 from the germline V gene are SGHVS and FNYEAQ. This CDR3 region has 15 residues. The CDR3 sequence: CVSSLAGWTADTQYF. CDR3 DNA: TGTGTCAGCAGCTTAGCCGGCTGGACGGCAGATACGCAGTATTTT. The full variable domain, in which reference TRBV7-6 and TRBJ2-3 provide the parts outside the CDR3, is GAGVSQSPRYKVTKRGQDVALRCDPISGHVSLYWYRQALGQGPEFLTYFNYEAQQDKSGLPNDRFSAERPEGSISTLTIQRTEQRDSAMYRCVSSLAGWTADTQYFGPGTRLTVL.

This chain connects TRBV28 to TRBJ2-2; 13 bases agree with TRBD2. The CDR3 extends over 20 amino acids. V dropped 2 bases and J dropped 3; count of bases not matched to a gene: 12. Looked up from germline, CDR1 is MDHEN and CDR2 is SYDVKM. CDR3 sequence (DNA): TGTGCCAGCAGTTTAGGGATCCGGTTCGGGACTAGCGGGGACACCGGGGAGCTGTTTTTT. This encodes CASSLGIRFGTSGDTGELFF.

The table lists this clonotype with a few counts. The genes are TRBV15 and TRBJ2-7, with D possibly matching TRBD1 (5 bases). Germline values: CDR1 LNHNV, CDR2 YYDKDF (reference sequence). The CDR3 is 13 residues long. V lost 3 bases to trimming and J lost 4 bases, with 10 bases between them. CDR3 sequence: CATSRDKGYEQYV. Here the CDR3 DNA reads TGTGCCACCAGCAGGGACAAGGGTTACGAGCAGTACGTC.

The gene calls are TRBV6-1 and TRBJ2-7; D is unclear. V lost 1 base and J 7 bases, leaving 14 bases between the germline ends. The length of the CDR3 is 14 residues. The germline V gene encodes CDR1 MNHNS and CDR2 SASEGT. The CDR3 sequence: CASSEGPFPGEQYV. Here the CDR3 DNA reads TGTGCCAGCAGTGAAGGGCCCTTCCCCGGAGAGCAGTACGTC.

V gene TRBV11-2 combines with J gene TRBJ1-2; 8 bases line up with TRBD1. The CDR3 spans 15 residues. Trimming cost V 5 bases and J 4 bases; bases outside gene matches: 9. Germline CDR1 is SGHAT and CDR2 is FQNNGV. Here the CDR3 DNA reads TGTGCCAGCAGCGCAGACCCGACAGGGGTCTATGGCTACACCTTC. Protein: CASSADPTGVYGYTF.

The table lists this clonotype with a few counts. This rearrangement joins TRBV11-2 to TRBJ2-3; TRBD2 aligns across 13 bases. This CDR3 spans 16 amino acids. V gave up 1 base and J gave up 4 bases; unmatched junction bases: 2. Looked up from germline, CDR1 is SGHAT and CDR2 is FQNNGV. CDR3 protein: CASSLVGLAGADTQYF. Written as DNA, the CDR3 is TGTGCCAGCAGCTTAGTCGGACTAGCGGGAGCAGATACGCAGTATTTT.

This clonotype was picked up many times. The chain has TRBV9 and TRBJ2-3; 9 bases are shared with TRBD2. The CDR3 runs to 15 residues. Germline V lookup: CDR1 SGDLS, CDR2 YYNGEE. V shed 0 bases and J 5 bases; nucleotides not matched to a gene: 4. The CDR3 protein is CASSVGPAGGDTQYF. CDR3 bases: TGTGCCAGCAGCGTAGGTCCAGCGGGAGGAGATACGCAGTATTTT.

The sample holds a few counts of this clonotype. The chain has TRBV21-1 and TRBJ1-5. TRBV21-1 is shown as a pseudogene. CDR3 length equals 13 residues. The CDR3 spells CASRRESHQPQHF. The CDR3 DNA reads as TGTGCCAGCAGGCGGGAGTCCCATCAGCCCCAGCATTTT.

The rearrangement links TRBV6-2 or TRBV6-3 to TRBJ2-3, with a possible D match to TRBD2 (5 bases). Looked up from germline, CDR1 is MNHEY and CDR2 is SVGEGT. This CDR3 contains 13 residues. V was pared by 6 bases and J by 3 bases, with 10 bases between. Here the CDR3 reads CASSNRGTDTQYF. CDR3 DNA sequence: TGTGCCAGCAGCAACCGCGGGACAGATACGCAGTATTTT.

The gene calls are TRBV20-1 and TRBJ2-3; 8 nucleotides align to TRBD1. This CDR3 has 18 residues. Germline CDR1 DFQATT, CDR2 SNEGSKA (reference sequence). V shed 0 bases and J 0 bases; nucleotides not matched to a gene: 11. The CDR3 sequence is CSARDRRGQGASTDTQYF. The CDR3 DNA follows: TGCAGTGCTAGAGATAGGCGTGGGCAGGGGGCCAGCACAGATACGCAGTATTTT.

Only a few counts were recorded for this clonotype. The genes are TRBV12-3 or TRBV12-4 and TRBJ2-1, with TRBD2 identical over 9 bases. The CDR3 runs 15 residues. Losses at the gene ends were 5 bases for V and 3 bases for J; bases not matched to a gene: 5. CDR3 protein: CASSPRAGGYNEQFF. CDR3 nucleotide sequence: TGTGCCAGCAGTCCAAGAGCGGGGGGCTACAATGAGCAGTTCTTC.

This clonotype was counted only a few times. This sequence joins TRBV10-3 and TRBJ1-1; TRBD1 matches at 7 bases. Germline loops: CDR1 ENHRY, CDR2 SYGVKD. The V gene end was trimmed by 3 bases and the J gene end by 5 bases; junction bases not matched to a gene: 18. This CDR3 has 18 residues. CDR3 in amino acids: CAISEGGRGKTGATEAFF. DNA of the CDR3: TGTGCCATCAGTGAAGGGGGCCGTGGGAAAACTGGGGCTACTGAAGCTTTCTTT.

This clonotype was seen ten or more times. This chain uses TRBV5-1 with TRBJ2-7; 11 positions match TRBD1. The CDR3 runs to 14 residues. Germline assignment: CDR1 SGHRS and CDR2 YFSETQ. V was clipped by 5 bases and J by 4 bases; unmatched bases: 5. Here the CDR3 DNA reads TGCGCCAGCAGACCCGGACAGGGGGCATACGAGCAGTACGTC. Amino acid sequence: CASRPGQGAYEQYV.

This clonotype was counted a few times. The V gene is TRBV5-6, the J gene TRBJ2-3; D not certain. The CDR3 totals 12 residues. Trimming pared 0 bases from V and 5 bases from J, leaving 4 bases between. Germline CDR1 reads SGHDT; CDR2 reads YYEEEE. CDR3 sequence: CASSLDEDTQYF. As DNA, the CDR3 is TGTGCCAGCAGCTTGGATGAAGATACGCAGTATTTT.

The chain has TRBV24-1 and TRBJ2-3; weak D call: TRBD2 (6 bases). The CDR3 is 19 amino acids. From germline, CDR1 is KGHDR and CDR2 SFDVKD. Trimming shortened V by 1 base and J by 1 base, and 20 bases separated the two germline ends. CDR3 sequence (DNA): TGTGCCACCAGTGATTTATCCGGAGGCGACGCGGGGCGCACAGATACGCAGTATTTT. Its protein is CATSDLSGGDAGRTDTQYF.

The chain carries TRBV28 and TRBJ1-1; possible D gene TRBD1, 5 bases. V gave up 4 bases and J gave up 8 bases, with 17 bases separating them. CDR3 length: 14 amino acids. Germline loops: CDR1 MDHEN, CDR2 SYDVKM. In nucleotides, the CDR3 is TGTGCCAGCAGTTCCCCGGGACGGCCATGGGAAGCTTTCTTT. Its protein is CASSSPGRPWEAFF.

The genes are TRBV29-1 and TRBJ2-5; D call uncertain. The CDR3 has 11 amino acids. The V gene lost 3 bases and the J gene lost 4 bases, with 6 bases spanning the gap. Germline V gene sequence: CDR1 SQVTM, CDR2 ANQGSEA. The chain's CDR3 is CSVDHPETQYF. Written as DNA, the CDR3 is TGCAGCGTTGACCATCCAGAGACCCAGTACTTC. The full variable domain, completed using reference TRBV29-1 and TRBJ2-5, is SAVISQKPSRDICQRGTSLTIQCQVDSQVTMMFWYRQQPGQSLTLIATANQGSEATYESGFVIDKFPISRPNLTFSTLTVSNMSPEDSSIYLCSVDHPETQYFGPGTRLLVL.

This clonotype has more than one count but fewer than ten. The gene calls are TRBV11-2 and TRBJ2-7; the match to TRBD2 covers 8 bases. CDR3 length equals 15 residues. Germline CDR1 is SGHAT and CDR2 is FQNNGV. V lost 5 bases to trimming and J lost 3 bases; unmatched junction nucleotides: 9. The CDR3 DNA follows: TGTGCCAGCAGCGAGGGACCGACTAGCGTCTACGAGCAGTACGTC. Its translation: CASSEGPTSVYEQYV.

J is TRBJ2-1 and V is TRBV5-6; a weak D match, TRBD2 (6 bases). V was clipped by 4 bases and J by 4 bases, with 12 bases between them. This CDR3 is 14 amino acids long. The germline V gene encodes CDR1 SGHDT and CDR2 YYEEEE. DNA of the CDR3: TGTGCCAGCAGCGTTGGGGGGTCTTACAATGAGCAGTTCTTC. This sequence encodes CASSVGGSYNEQFF.